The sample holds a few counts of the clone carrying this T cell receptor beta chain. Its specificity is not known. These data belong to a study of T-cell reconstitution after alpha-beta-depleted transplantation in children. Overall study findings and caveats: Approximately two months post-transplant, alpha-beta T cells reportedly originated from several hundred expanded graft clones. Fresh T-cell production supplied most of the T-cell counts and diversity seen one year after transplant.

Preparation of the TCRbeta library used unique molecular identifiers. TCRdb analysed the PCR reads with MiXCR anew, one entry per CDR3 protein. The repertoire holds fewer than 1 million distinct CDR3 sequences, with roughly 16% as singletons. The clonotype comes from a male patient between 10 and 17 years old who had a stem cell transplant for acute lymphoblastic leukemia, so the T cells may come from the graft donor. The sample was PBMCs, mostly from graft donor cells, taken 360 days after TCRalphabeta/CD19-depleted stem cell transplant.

The CDR3 sequence: CASSLYGPVTSGSGRVTDTQYF. The CDR3 bases are TGTGCCAGCAGCTTATACGGACCCGTGACTAGCGGGAGCGGGAGGGTTACAGATACGCAGTATTTT. The rearrangement joins TRBV7-3 to TRBJ2-3, with 12 bases that match TRBD2. V lost 2 bases, J lost 3 bases, and 21 bases stayed unmatched. Looked up from germline, CDR1 is SGHTA and CDR2 is FQGTGA. CDR3 length: 22 amino acids.